These 15 T cell receptor beta chains share one sample of origin, sequenced in a study of blood T cells in healthy people across ages. It was with a sample-barcoded 5' primer and a J-beta primer mix that a second PCR of roughly 6 to 11 cycles was run. TCRdb called the 5' RACE reads again in MiXCR, with one record for every CDR3 protein. The sample contains approximately 1.5 million distinct CDR3 sequences, about 42% of which appear only once. The material sequenced was blood. Every receptor here comes from a woman aged 18-35 years in good health.

The sample holds a few counts of this clonotype. The chain combines TRBV12-3 or TRBV12-4 with TRBJ2-1, with D possibly called TRBD1 or TRBD2 (6 bases each). This CDR3 region has 19 residues. Deletions cut 6 bases from V and 0 bases from J, with 24 bases between. CDR3 in DNA: TGTGCCAGCAGCCCTAAGGGGGGCGGATTCTCGTACTCCTACAATGAGCAGTTCTTC. It codes for CASSPKGGGFSYSYNEQFF.

This clonotype was observed a handful of times. J is TRBJ2-1 and V is TRBV7-9; unclear D gene. Trimming took 6 bases from V and 5 from J, leaving 11 bases between them. This CDR3 is built from 13 residues. The germline CDR1 and CDR2 sequences are SEHNR and FQNEAQ (reference sequence). CDR3 bases: TGTGCCAGCAGTCCCAAGGCGGACAATGAGCAGTTCTTC. Its translation is CASSPKADNEQFF.

V usage is TRBV6-2 or TRBV6-3 and J usage is TRBJ1-1; TRBD1 matches at 7 bases. Trimming took 6 bases from V and 12 from J; bases not matched to a gene: 10. The germline V gene encodes CDR1 MNHEY and CDR2 SVGEGT. The CDR3 has 12 residues. In DNA form, the CDR3 reads TGTGCCAGCAGAACGACAGGGTTGAGGACTTTCTTT. Its protein is CASRTTGLRTFF.

This chain links TRBV29-1 with TRBJ2-1; D gene uncertain. Trimming took off 3 bases at V and 8 bases at J, with 11 bases between the two ends. This CDR3 is 12 amino acids long. Germline assignment: CDR1 SQVTM and CDR2 ANQGSEA. CDR3 protein: CSVDGAGYEQFF. CDR3 DNA sequence: TGCAGCGTTGATGGCGCCGGTTATGAGCAGTTCTTC.

The J gene is TRBJ2-7, the V gene TRBV5-1, with no clear D. The V end was cut by 3 bases, the J end by 2 bases, with 12 bases between. The CDR3 sequence is 14 residues long. Germline assignment: CDR1 SGHRS and CDR2 YFSETQ. The CDR3 coding sequence is TGCGCCAGCAGCTCAGACGGATCTGCCTACGAGCAGTACTTC. As protein: CASSSDGSAYEQYF.

This sequence joins TRBV7-3 and TRBJ2-1; 7 bases align to TRBD2. J was trimmed by 9 bases and V by 5 bases; bases with no gene match: 7. Germline CDR1 SGHTA, CDR2 FQGTGA. The CDR3 runs to 13 residues. DNA for the CDR3: TGTGCCAGCAGCGCGGCGGGAGAAGTTGAGCAGTTCTTC. It codes for CASSAAGEVEQFF.

This clonotype was seen only a few times. This chain's CDR3 is CAISGTGGETQYF. CDR3 nucleotides: TGTGCCATCAGTGGGACAGGTGGAGAGACCCAGTACTTC. The V call is TRBV10-3, the J call TRBJ2-5; 7 bases are shared with TRBD1. Germline CDR1 reads ENHRY; CDR2 reads SYGVKD. CDR3 size: 13 residues. J was trimmed by 4 bases and V by 4 bases; bases with no gene match: 3.

Concerning this clonotype itself: A much bigger clone sits one base away, suggesting this may be a read error. The chain uses TRBV4-3 and TRBJ2-1; D ambiguous. Germline V gene sequence: CDR1 LGHNA, CDR2 YSLEER. The CDR3 consists of 13 residues. The V gene lost 5 bases and the J gene lost 10 bases, with 15 bases spanning the gap. Here the CDR3 reads CASSSFRVGEQFF. Here the CDR3 DNA reads TGCGCCAGCAGCTCCTTCCGGGTAGGGGAGCAGTTCTTC.

Only a few counts were recorded for this clonotype. CDR3 nucleotides: TGTGCCTGGACCTTGACAGGTAGCAATCAGCCCCAGCATTTT. It encodes CAWTLTGSNQPQHF. This chain links TRBV30 with TRBJ1-5; perhaps TRBD1 as D (6 bases). The CDR3 runs to 14 residues. The germline V gene encodes CDR1 GTSNPN and CDR2 SVGIG (reference sequence). V was pared by 4 bases and J by 0 bases, with 10 bases between.

V usage is TRBV20-1 and J usage is TRBJ2-1, with D hard to call. CDR1 is DFQATT, CDR2 SNEGSKA, per germline (reference sequence). The CDR3 extends over 16 amino acids. Trimming shortened V by 3 bases and J by 5 bases, and 20 bases separated the two germline ends. The CDR3 sequence is CSASPIEEPLNNEQFF. CDR3 bases: TGCAGTGCTAGTCCCATAGAGGAGCCACTTAACAATGAGCAGTTCTTC.

This clonotype was seen only a few times. The chain carries TRBV10-3 and TRBJ1-6, with 7 bases matching TRBD1. The germline gives CDR1 ENHRY, CDR2 SYGVKD. Trimming took 4 bases from V and 1 from J; bases not matched to a gene: 7. CDR3 length equals 17 residues. CDR3 DNA sequence: TGTGCCATCAGTGGGGAGACAGGGCAGTCCTATAATTCACCCCTCCACTTT. Residues: CAISGETGQSYNSPLHF.

This chain links TRBV7-2 with TRBJ2-3; 10 bases are a match to TRBD2. The CDR3 totals 18 residues. The trim removed 4 bases at V and 5 bases at J, leaving 15 bases unmatched. The germline gives CDR1 SGHTA, CDR2 FQGNSA. The CDR3 protein is CASSSTRRAGGSKDTQYF. The CDR3 nucleotides are TGTGCCAGCAGCTCGACCAGACGAGCGGGAGGGAGTAAAGATACGCAGTATTTT.

The chain uses TRBV7-2 and TRBJ2-7; 7 bases match TRBD2. Germline V gene lookup returns CDR1 SGHTA and CDR2 FQGNSA. Trimming at V came to 2 bases and at J to 2 bases, leaving 6 bases not matched to a gene. This CDR3 spans 15 amino acids. The CDR3: CASSLYSGRTYEQYF. The CDR3, as DNA: TGTGCCAGCAGCTTATATAGCGGGCGGACCTACGAGCAGTACTTC.

The CDR3 protein is CSARGHLNQPQHF. In DNA, the CDR3 is TGCAGTGCTAGAGGACATCTCAATCAGCCCCAGCATTTT. The V and J genes are TRBV20-1 and TRBJ1-5; D is uncertain. Trimming left V 1 base short and J 3 bases short, with 7 bases between. The germline V gene has CDR1 DFQATT and CDR2 SNEGSKA (reference sequence). The length of the CDR3 is 13 residues.

This clonotype appeared a few times. This chain uses TRBV30 with TRBJ1-2, with D possibly TRBD1 on 6 matching bases. Germline V gene lookup returns CDR1 GTSNPN and CDR2 SVGIG (reference sequence). V was shortened by 4 bases and J by 4 bases, with 19 bases between the two germline ends. The CDR3 has 15 amino acids. CDR3 sequence: CAWTRNLGASYGYTF. Here the CDR3 DNA reads TGTGCCTGGACTCGAAATTTGGGGGCCTCCTATGGCTACACCTTC.